Listed here are 20 T cell receptor beta chains from one sample, sequenced in a study of T cell repertoires in cytomegalovirus infection. TCRdb reprocessed the reads via MiXCR and lists one record per CDR3 protein. The sample carries some 310,000 distinct CDR3 sequences, approximately 25% recorded once. These receptors' antigens are unknown. The sample consisted of cultured PBMCs, taken from culture after CMV antigen stimulation. The receptors were sampled from a human donor in good health (CMV status not recorded). Some clones in this sample may be carry-over from other donors' samples.

This clonotype was seen a handful of times. The V call is TRBV15, the J call TRBJ1-5; D is ambiguous. CDR1 and CDR2 (germline): LNHNV, YYDKDF (reference sequence). V was clipped by 5 bases and J by 0 bases, with 8 bases between them. The CDR3 has 14 amino acids. The CDR3 nucleotides read TGTGCCACCAGCCCTGGGTATAGCAATCAGCCCCAGCATTTT. This codes for CATSPGYSNQPQHF. Full variable domain (outside the CDR3, taken from reference TRBV15 and TRBJ1-5): DAMVIQNPRYQVTQFGKPVTLSCSQTLNHNVMYWYQQKSSQAPKLLFHYYDKDFNNEADTPDNFQSRRPNTSFCFLDIRSPGLGDTAMYLCATSPGYSNQPQHFGDGTRLSIL.

The table lists this clonotype with many counts. J is TRBJ2-1 and V is TRBV7-8; D is ambiguous. CDR1 and CDR2 (germline): SGHVS, FQNEAQ. V shed 3 bases and J shed 0 bases, with 9 bases lying between them. CDR3 length: 15 residues. As DNA, the CDR3 is TGTGCCAGCAGCTTTTACGAGAGCTCCTACAATGAGCAGTTCTTC. Amino acid sequence: CASSFYESSYNEQFF.

The gene calls are TRBV10-3 and TRBJ2-1; 10 positions match TRBD1. V shed 2 bases, J shed 7 bases, and the junction held 26 bases outside the gene matches. Germline-derived CDR1 and CDR2 are ENHRY and SYGVKD. The CDR3 consists of 22 residues. The CDR3 bases are TGTGCCATCAGTGAGCCGCTTGCCCCCGGGACAGGGGATCCGCCAGGGTCAAATGAGCAGTTCTTC. Amino acids: CAISEPLAPGTGDPPGSNEQFF.

The V call is TRBV27, the J call TRBJ1-2, with D unclear. V was cut by 4 bases and J by 5 bases, with 17 bases left in between. The CDR3 contains 15 residues. Looked up from germline, CDR1 is MNHEY and CDR2 is SMNVEV (reference sequence). The CDR3, as DNA: TGTGCCAGCAGTTCCGTTTCGTCCTCTCCATATGGCTACACCTTC. Its translation is CASSSVSSSPYGYTF.

This clonotype was detected ten times or more. V and J are TRBV7-8 and TRBJ2-7; 13 bases map to TRBD2. J lost 6 bases, V lost 4 bases, and 6 bases had no gene match. The CDR3 is made up of 15 amino acids. Germline values: CDR1 SGHVS, CDR2 FQNEAQ. The CDR3 loop reads CASSSWTSGSGEQYF. In DNA form, the CDR3 reads TGTGCCAGCAGCTCCTGGACTAGCGGGAGTGGCGAGCAGTACTTC.

This clonotype was seen many times. The gene calls are TRBV7-2 and TRBJ1-5; perhaps TRBD1 as D (5 bases). V was pared by 0 bases and J by 4 bases, with 13 bases between. Germline CDR1 reads SGHTA; CDR2 reads FQGNSA. The CDR3 has 16 residues. This chain's CDR3 is CASSLAGVRVNQPQHF. Written as DNA, the CDR3 is TGTGCCAGCAGCTTAGCGGGGGTCAGGGTAAATCAGCCCCAGCATTTT.

At least ten counts were recorded for this clonotype. This chain links TRBV15 with TRBJ1-1; D unresolved. Germline values: CDR1 LNHNV, CDR2 YYDKDF (reference sequence). The germline V and J ends were trimmed by 1 base and 1 base, with 4 bases remaining between them. This CDR3 is 13 amino acids long. The CDR3 loop reads CATSRGGNTEAFF. CDR3 nucleotide sequence: TGTGCCACCAGCAGAGGAGGGAACACTGAAGCTTTCTTT.

This clonotype appeared a few times. The CDR3 loop reads CAIQQGGNTEAFF. CDR3 sequence (DNA): TGTGCCATACAACAGGGGGGCAACACTGAAGCTTTCTTT. V is TRBV10-3 and J is TRBJ1-1, with 8 bases aligning to TRBD1. J gave up 2 bases and V 9 bases, and 5 bases lay outside the gene matches. Germline-derived CDR1 and CDR2 are ENHRY and SYGVKD. The CDR3 sequence is 13 residues long.

The rearrangement uses TRBV14 and TRBJ2-3; TRBD1 agrees at 9 bases. Germline loops: CDR1 SGHDN, CDR2 FVKESK. This CDR3 region has 14 residues. The V and J ends lost 8 bases and 2 bases, in that order; junction bases with no gene match: 5. The CDR3 DNA is TGTGCCAGCGGTCGGGACAGGGACACAGATACGCAGTATTTT. Translated: CASGRDRDTDTQYF.

This chain connects TRBV10-3 to TRBJ2-7; D gene uncertain. CDR3 length equals 14 residues. Trimming left V 4 bases short and J 5 bases short, with 15 bases between. Per the germline V gene, CDR1 is ENHRY and CDR2 is SYGVKD. CDR3 sequence: CAISADRGLDEQYF. CDR3 DNA sequence: TGTGCCATCAGTGCGGACCGCGGTCTGGACGAGCAGTACTTC.

The gene calls are TRBV6-2 or TRBV6-3 and TRBJ2-1; 13 bases are shared with TRBD2. The CDR3 extends over 17 amino acids. Germline assignment: CDR1 MNHEY and CDR2 SVGEGT. With V trimmed by 6 bases and J by 8 bases, 13 bases remained unmatched. The chain's CDR3 is CASSPPMWTSGSYEQFF. CDR3 coding DNA: TGTGCCAGCAGCCCCCCCATGTGGACTAGCGGGAGCTATGAGCAGTTCTTC.

This clonotype was detected a few times. The chain carries TRBV18 and TRBJ1-2; D is possibly TRBD1 (6 bases). With 6 bases removed from V and 8 bases from J, the gap between germline ends came to 16 bases. From germline, CDR1 is KGHSH and CDR2 LQKENI. This CDR3 comprises 13 residues. The CDR3 reads CASSYRELEGYTF. CDR3 DNA sequence: TGTGCCAGCTCCTACAGGGAGCTAGAAGGCTACACCTTC.

The chain has TRBV28 and TRBJ2-7, with TRBD2 matching over 12 bases. The V segment lost 2 bases and the J segment 5 bases; nucleotides outside the gene matches: 4. The CDR3 runs to 15 residues. Germline-derived CDR1 and CDR2 are MDHEN and SYDVKM. The CDR3 region has the DNA TGTGCCAGCAGTTTAGGACTAGCGGGAAACAACGAGCAGTACTTC. Protein sequence: CASSLGLAGNNEQYF. Supplemented by reference TRBV28 and TRBJ2-7, the full variable domain reads DVKVTQSSRYLVKRTGEKVFLECVQDMDHENMFWYRQDPGLGLRLIYFSYDVKMKEKGDIPEGYSVSREKKERFSLILESASTNQTSMYLCASSLGLAGNNEQYFGPGTRLTVT.

V gene TRBV27 combines with J gene TRBJ2-7; D may be TRBD2 (5 bases). With 5 bases removed from V and 0 bases from J, the gap between germline ends came to 11 bases. Germline CDR1 reads MNHEY; CDR2 reads SMNVEV (reference sequence). This CDR3 region has 14 residues. CDR3 amino acids: CASSGLVGSYEQYF. The CDR3 nucleotides read TGTGCCAGCAGTGGACTGGTGGGCTCCTACGAGCAGTACTTC.

A word on this clonotype: Possible read error: a much larger clone is one base away. The rearrangement links TRBV4-1 to TRBJ2-7; TRBD2 agrees at 7 bases. From germline, CDR1 is MGHRA and CDR2 YSYEKL. The CDR3 covers 17 residues. V shed 0 bases, J shed 2 bases, and the junction held 10 bases outside the gene matches. Here the CDR3 reads CASSQDRLAALPYEQYF. The CDR3 DNA reads TGCGCCAGCAGCCAAGATAGGCTAGCGGCACTTCCCTACGAGCAGTACTTC.

This clonotype was observed a single time. This chain uses TRBV6-2 or TRBV6-3 with TRBJ2-7, with D unclear. Trimming removed 7 bases from V and 2 bases from J, with 15 bases in between. CDR1 is MNHEY and CDR2 is SVGEGT in the germline V gene. The CDR3 has 14 amino acids. Written as DNA, the CDR3 is TGTGCCAGCACCCTGAACTACCGGCCCTACGAGCAGTACTTC. It specifies CASTLNYRPYEQYF.

The rearrangement uses TRBV10-2 and TRBJ2-1; 10 nucleotides match TRBD2. The V segment lost 7 bases and the J segment 3 bases; nucleotides outside the gene matches: 9. Looked up from germline, CDR1 is WSHSY and CDR2 is SAAADI. CDR3 length equals 16 residues. The CDR3 DNA follows: TGCGCCAGCATATATAGGCTAGCGGGAGTCTACAATGAGCAGTTCTTC. It yields the protein CASIYRLAGVYNEQFF.

CDR3 amino acids: CASSEAGGSVTGELFF. The CDR3 region has the DNA TGTGCCAGCAGTGAAGCAGGAGGGAGCGTCACCGGGGAGCTGTTTTTT. The chain is built from TRBV6-1 and TRBJ2-2; the D gene is possibly TRBD2 (6 bases). This CDR3 has 16 amino acids. V shed 0 bases and J shed 4 bases, with 12 bases lying between them. Germline V gene sequence: CDR1 MNHNS, CDR2 SASEGT.

This clonotype was observed a handful of times. The chain joins TRBV6-1 to TRBJ2-7; TRBD2 is a possible D gene (5 bases). The V gene's germline CDR1 is MNHNS and CDR2 SASEGT. CDR3 length equals 15 residues. The ends were cut back, 5 bases at V and 4 bases at J, with 18 bases in the middle. The CDR3 sequence: CASSLGSAGRYEQYF. CDR3 DNA: TGTGCCAGCAGTTTGGGATCTGCGGGCCGTTACGAGCAGTACTTC.

This clonotype was picked up a small number of times. The CDR3 nucleotides are TGTGCCAGCAGTGAAGCGAGGACAGCCAGCTACGAGCAGTACGTC. Protein sequence: CASSEARTASYEQYV. The chain combines TRBV2 with TRBJ2-7; possible D gene TRBD1, 6 bases. Germline-derived CDR1 and CDR2 are SNHLY and FYNNEI. The length of the CDR3 is 15 residues. Trimming took off 0 bases at V and 3 bases at J, with 12 bases between the two ends.